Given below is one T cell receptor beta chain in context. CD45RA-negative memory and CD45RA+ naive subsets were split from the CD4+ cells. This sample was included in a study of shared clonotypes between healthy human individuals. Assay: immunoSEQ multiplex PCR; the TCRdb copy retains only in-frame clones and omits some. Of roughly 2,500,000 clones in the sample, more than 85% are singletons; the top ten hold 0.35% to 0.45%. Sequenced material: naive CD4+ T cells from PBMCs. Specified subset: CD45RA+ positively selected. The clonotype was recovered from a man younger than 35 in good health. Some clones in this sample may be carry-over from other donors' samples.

CDR3 residues: CASRLAGETQYF. DNA of the CDR3: TGTGCCAGCCGACTAGCGGGAGAGACCCAGTACTTC. The J gene is TRBJ2-5, the V gene TRBV28; the match to TRBD2 covers 10 bases. The V gene's germline CDR1 is MDHEN and CDR2 SYDVKM. Losses at the gene ends were 8 bases for V and 4 bases for J; bases not matched to a gene: 1. This CDR3 has 12 amino acids.